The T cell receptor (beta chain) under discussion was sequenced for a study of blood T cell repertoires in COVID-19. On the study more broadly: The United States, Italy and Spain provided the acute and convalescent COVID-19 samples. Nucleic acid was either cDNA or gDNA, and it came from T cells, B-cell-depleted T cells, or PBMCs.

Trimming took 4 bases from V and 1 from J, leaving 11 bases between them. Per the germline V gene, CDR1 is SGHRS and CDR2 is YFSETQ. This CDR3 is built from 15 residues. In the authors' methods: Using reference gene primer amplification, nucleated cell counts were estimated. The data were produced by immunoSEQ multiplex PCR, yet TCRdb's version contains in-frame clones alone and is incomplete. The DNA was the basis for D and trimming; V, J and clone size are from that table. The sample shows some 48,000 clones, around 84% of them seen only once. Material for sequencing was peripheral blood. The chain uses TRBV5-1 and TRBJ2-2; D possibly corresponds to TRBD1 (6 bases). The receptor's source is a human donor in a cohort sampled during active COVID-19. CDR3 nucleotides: TGCGCCAGCAGCCCATGGACAGAGAACACCGGGGAGCTGTTTTTT. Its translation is CASSPWTENTGELFF.